This TCR beta chain was identified during a study of blood T cell repertoires in COVID-19 (dated by TCRdb to the early 2020s). About the full investigation: Collaborator samples came from the United States, Italy and Spain and covered acute and convalescent phases of COVID-19. The material from the prospective study consisted of cDNA or gDNA derived from T cells, B-cell-depleted T cells, or PBMCs. Subjects who had been exposed to COVID-19, were actively infected with it, or had recovered from it provided the deeply sampled blood TCRbeta repertoires that made up the dataset. The repertoires were released in a freely available public database intended as a resource for research on the immune response to SARS-CoV-2. The samples were drawn from the first 160 participants of the ongoing ImmuneRACE study and from 950 to 1,500 subjects provided by 6 global collaborators. The sample metadata nearly always contained a de-identified subject ID, COVID-19 status, age in years and sex. Where available, HLA class I and class II types were obtained from metadata supplied by the sample provider rather than from assay-based typing.

In regard to this clone: The antigen it binds to is not known. No base quality information exists; no much larger clone differs at one position.

What the work shows at the level of the full study, not this receptor alone: The amount of clinical and demographic metadata varied by source and participant and was provided uncurated.

Participants in the prospective study were aged roughly 18 to 100 years, lived in about two dozen United States geographic areas, and enrolled through a virtual design. In the prospective study, participants were assigned to cohorts based on the clinical history participants reported in a screening survey and a study questionnaire. Recovered participants in ImmuneRACE Cohort 3 were defined as having two consecutive negative NP/OP PCR tests, clearance from a healthcare professional, or resolution of symptoms. In the prospective study, whole blood, serum and a nasopharyngeal or oropharyngeal swab were collected from each participant by mobile phlebotomists. Participants in the prospective study had the option to provide additional blood draws and questionnaires over an approximately 2-month period. Before DNA extraction, blood samples from the prospective study were shipped at room temperature or frozen.

The V end gives up 4 bases and the J end 3 bases, leaving 7 bases in the junction not matched to a gene. The germline V gene (reference sequence) sets CDR1 to LNHDA and CDR2 to SQIVND. From the cysteine up to the phenylalanine, the CDR3 has a length of 16 residues. Just the 48-base CDR3 DNA is kept, in frame starting at base 1. TCRbeta CDR3 regions were amplified from genomic DNA using the immunoSEQ Assay, a bias-controlled multiplex PCR. Per the authors' processing: The number of nucleated cells in each sample was estimated from the amplification of reference gene primers within the assay. Sequence reads were collapsed and filtered to measure the absolute abundance of every unique TCRbeta CDR3 rearrangement. For each sample, productive Simpson clonality was calculated as the square root of Simpson's diversity index across productive rearrangements. TCRdb took over this immuneACCESS table, retaining in-frame rearrangements with V and J assigned. Such tables are incomplete; in checked studies, under half of the missing clones stem from an unresolved V gene, and the remainder is unexplained. V and J calls and clone size are copied from that table; D and trimming were computed from the DNA. Across this sample there are around 280,000 clones, with around nine tenths seen only once. Together, the top ten hold about 6.1% of the sample.

The material sequenced was PBMCs or T cells enriched from blood (not recorded which). The sequence is built from TRBV19 and TRBJ1-3; 9 central bases correspond to TRBD1. The TCR comes from a woman in her thirties or forties who had recovered from COVID-19. The CDR3 in this case is CASSTTGGGHGNTIYF. The DNA sequence follows: TGTGCCAGTAGTACCACAGGGGGCGGCCATGGAAACACCATATATTTT.